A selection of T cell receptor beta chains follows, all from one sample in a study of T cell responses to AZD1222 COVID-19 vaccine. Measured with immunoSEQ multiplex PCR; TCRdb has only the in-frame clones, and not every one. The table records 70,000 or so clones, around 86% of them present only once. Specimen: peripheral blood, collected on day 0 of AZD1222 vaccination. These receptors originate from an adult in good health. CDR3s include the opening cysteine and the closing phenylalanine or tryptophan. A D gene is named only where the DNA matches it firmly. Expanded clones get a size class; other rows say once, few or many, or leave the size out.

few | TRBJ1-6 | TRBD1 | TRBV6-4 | TGTGCCAGCAGTGTCTCCGGGACAGACAATTCACCCCTCCACTTT | CASSVSGTDNSPLHF
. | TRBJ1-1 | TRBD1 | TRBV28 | TGTGCCAGCAGCTATTCACCCCTAGGACAGGGGCCTGAAGCTTTCTTT | CASSYSPLGQGPEAFF
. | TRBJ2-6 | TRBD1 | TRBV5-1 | TGCGCCAGCCAGATTTCCGGGACAGCTCTCTCTGGGGCCAACGTCCTGACTTTC | CASQISGTALSGANVLTF
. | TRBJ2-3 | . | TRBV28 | TGTGCCAGCACTCTCGCCGGGACTCCCCGTTTTCGAGATACGCAGTATTTT | CASTLAGTPRFRDTQYF
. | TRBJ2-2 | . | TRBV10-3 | TGTGCCATCAGTGATCCCACGTGGGGGGTCGGCGGGGAGCTGTTTTTT | CAISDPTWGVGGELFF
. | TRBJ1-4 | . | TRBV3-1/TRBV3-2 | TGTGCCAGCAGGCGCACAACTAATGAAAAACTGTTTTTT | CASRRTTNEKLFF
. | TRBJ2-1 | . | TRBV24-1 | TGTGCCACCGGCTCTTGGGATGAGCAGTTCTTC | CATGSWDEQFF
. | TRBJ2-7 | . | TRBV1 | TGCACCCGCGGTGGTAGCGGGGGGACGGCCTACGAGCAGTACTTC | CTRGGSGGTAYEQYF
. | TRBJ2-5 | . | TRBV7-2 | TGTGCCAGCAGCTGGGGACCGCAAGAGACCCAGTACTTC | CASSWGPQETQYF
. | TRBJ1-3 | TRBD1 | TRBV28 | TGTGCCAGCAGTCCTACAGGGGTTGCTGGAAACACCATATATTTT | CASSPTGVAGNTIYF
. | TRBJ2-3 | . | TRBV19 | TGTGCCAGCTCCGCGGGGCGTAGGGCAGATACGCAGTATTTT | CASSAGRRADTQYF
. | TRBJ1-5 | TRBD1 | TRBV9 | TGTGCCAGCAGCCCAGGGAGGGTGGGACAGTTTGAGCCCCAGCATTTT | CASSPGRVGQFEPQHF
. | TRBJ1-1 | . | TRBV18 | TGTGCCAGCTCCCCCCCGGGCAGAGCCACTGAAGCTTTCTTT | CASSPPGRATEAFF
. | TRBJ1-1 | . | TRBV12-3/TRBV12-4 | TGTGCCAGCACACGGAACACTGAAGCTTTCTTT | CASTRNTEAFF
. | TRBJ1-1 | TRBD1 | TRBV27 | TGTGCCAGCAAAGACAGGGCACAGTTGAACACTGAAGCTTTCTTT | CASKDRAQLNTEAFF
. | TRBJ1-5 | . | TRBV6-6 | TGTGCCAGCAGTAAAAGGACGGACAATCAGCCCCAGCATTTT | CASSKRTDNQPQHF
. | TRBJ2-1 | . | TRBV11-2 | TGTGCCAGCAGCACGAGTGAGGGATACTACAATGAGCAGTTCTTC | CASSTSEGYYNEQFF
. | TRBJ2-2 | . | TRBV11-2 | TGTGCCAGCAGGAACACCGGGGAGCTGTTTTTT | CASRNTGELFF
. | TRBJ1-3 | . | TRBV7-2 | TGTGCCAGCAGCTTAGCCGGGGGATCCTCTGGAAACACCATATATTTT | CASSLAGGSSGNTIYF
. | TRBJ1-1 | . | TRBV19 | TGTGCCAGTAGTACCCGGACGGGAAACACTGAAGCTTTCTTT | CASSTRTGNTEAFF
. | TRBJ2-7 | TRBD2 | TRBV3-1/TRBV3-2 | TGTGCCAGCAGCCGGACGCTAGCGGGGGGGTACGAGCAGTACTTC | CASSRTLAGGYEQYF
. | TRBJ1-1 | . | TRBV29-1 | TGCAGCGTTGCCAGGGGTGGGAACACTGAAGCTTTCTTT | CSVARGGNTEAFF
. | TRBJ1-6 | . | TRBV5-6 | TGTGCCAGCAGCTACGCCGGGGGGGCCTCCTATAATTCACCCCTCCACTTT | CASSYAGGASYNSPLHF
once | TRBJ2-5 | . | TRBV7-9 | TGTGCCAGCAGAGCGGACATTGAGACCCAGTACTTC | CASRADIETQYF
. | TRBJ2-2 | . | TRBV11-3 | TGTGCCAGCAGCCATAGAAGGGCCGGAGGCACCGGGGAGCTGTTTTTT | CASSHRRAGGTGELFF
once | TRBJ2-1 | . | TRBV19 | TGTGCCAGTAGTAGCCGATACAATGAGCAGTTCTTC | CASSSRYNEQFF
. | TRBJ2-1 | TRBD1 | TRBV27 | TGTGCCAGCAGTTTGAACGGACAGGCTTACTCCTACAATGAGCAGTTCTTC | CASSLNGQAYSYNEQFF
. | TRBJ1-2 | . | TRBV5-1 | TGCGCCAGCAGCTTGGGAGGGCAGCGCCTTAACTATGGCTACACCTTC | CASSLGGQRLNYGYTF
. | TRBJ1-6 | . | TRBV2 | TGTGCCAGCAGTGAGTCGGATTATAATTCACCCCTCCACTTT | CASSESDYNSPLHF
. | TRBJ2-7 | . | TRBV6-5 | TGTGCCAGCAGTTACCGAACAGGTTCAGCCTACGAGCAGTACTTC | CASSYRTGSAYEQYF
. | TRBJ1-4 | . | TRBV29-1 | TGCAGCGTGGGGGGGGACGAAAAACTGTTTTTT | CSVGGDEKLFF
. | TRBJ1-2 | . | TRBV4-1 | TGCGCCAGCAGCCAAGGTCCGCGGGCGACGTATGGGGGCTACACCTTC | CASSQGPRATYGGYTF
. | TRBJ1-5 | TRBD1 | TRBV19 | TGTGCCAGTAGGATGACAGGGCCTAGCAATCAGCCCCAGCATTTT | CASRMTGPSNQPQHF
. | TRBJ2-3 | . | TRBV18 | TGTGCCAGCTCACGCGGGGGCCGGACAGATACGCAGTATTTT | CASSRGGRTDTQYF
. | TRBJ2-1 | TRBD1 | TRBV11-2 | TGTGCCAGCAGCAAACGGACAGGGGTTTACAATGAGCAGTTCTTC | CASSKRTGVYNEQFF
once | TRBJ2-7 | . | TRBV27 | TGTGCCAGCTCCCTAGCCGGGGGACTCTACGAGCAGTACTTC | CASSLAGGLYEQYF
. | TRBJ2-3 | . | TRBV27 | TGTGCCAGCAGTTCGGAGAGGTGGCCCACAGATACGCAGTATTTT | CASSSERWPTDTQYF
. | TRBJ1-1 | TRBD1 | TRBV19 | TGTGCCAGTGGAGGGCGGGACAGGGAGAACACTGAAGCTTTCTTT | CASGGRDRENTEAFF
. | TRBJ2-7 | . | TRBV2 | TGTGCCAGCAGAGCTACAGACTACGAGCAGTACTTC | CASRATDYEQYF
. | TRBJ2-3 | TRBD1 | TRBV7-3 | TGTGCCAGAGAACCTGGACAGGATGGGGACACAGATACGCAGTATTTT | CAREPGQDGDTDTQYF
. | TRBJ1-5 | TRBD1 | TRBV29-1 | TGCAGCGCCGTACAGGGGAATGGGAATCAGCCCCAGCATTTT | CSAVQGNGNQPQHF
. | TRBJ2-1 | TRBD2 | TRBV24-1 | TGTGCCACCAGTGGTCTTCTTGGGACTAGCGGCAACCAGTTCTTC | CATSGLLGTSGNQFF
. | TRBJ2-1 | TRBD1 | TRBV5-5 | TGTGCCAGCAGCCTGGGGACAGGGATGATCGATGAGCAGTTCTTC | CASSLGTGMIDEQFF
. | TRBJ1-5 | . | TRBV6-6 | TGTGCCAGCAGTTACGGCCTTCGGCCCCAGCATTTT | CASSYGLRPQHF
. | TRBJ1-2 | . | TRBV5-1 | TGCGCCAGCAGCTTGAGTGGATTACCCTATGGCTACACCTTC | CASSLSGLPYGYTF
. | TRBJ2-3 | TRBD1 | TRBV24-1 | TGTGCCACCAGTGCACAGGGGGCGGATACGCAGTATTTT | CATSAQGADTQYF